The 28 T cell receptor beta chains in this list originate from one sample, sequenced in a study of blood T cell repertoires in COVID-19. This table comes from immunoSEQ multiplex PCR, and its TCRdb copy is limited to in-frame clones, with some not included. Found here are over 250,000 clones, 80% to 90% of them singletons; the top ten hold 11%. The sequenced sample was peripheral blood. All receptors come from a woman in her 70s with acute or convalescent COVID-19.

CDR3 nucleotide sequence: TGCGCCAGCAGCCGGGTCCGGGGAACTGAAGCTTTCTTT. Translation gives CASSRVRGTEAFF. The V gene is TRBV5-1, the J gene TRBJ1-1; D ambiguous. There are 13 residues in the CDR3. Germline assignment: CDR1 SGHRS and CDR2 YFSETQ. Trimming pared 4 bases from V and 5 bases from J, leaving 12 bases between. The variable domain in full, completed from reference TRBV5-1 and TRBJ1-1, reads KAGVTQTPRYLIKTRGQQVTLSCSPISGHRSVSWYQQTPGQGLQFLFEYFSETQRNKGNFPGRFSGRQFSNSRSEMNVSTLELGDSALYLCASSRVRGTEAFFGQGTRLTVV.

The chain has TRBV12-3 or TRBV12-4 and TRBJ1-5, with D uncertain. The CDR3 consists of 13 residues. The germline V and J ends were trimmed by 7 bases and 5 bases, with 12 bases remaining between them. CDR3 in DNA: TGTGCCAGCATTGGGAGGAGGCATCAGCCCCAGCATTTT. Translated, it gives CASIGRRHQPQHF.

The chain recombines TRBV7-8 with TRBJ2-5; 7 bases agree with TRBD2. J gave up 7 bases and V 0 bases, and 20 bases lay outside the gene matches. CDR3 size: 19 residues. The germline gives CDR1 SGHVS, CDR2 FQNEAQ. CDR3 amino acids: CASSLARVGGRINRGTQYF. The CDR3 DNA reads TGTGCCAGCAGCTTAGCGCGAGTGGGAGGGAGAATTAATCGGGGGACCCAGTACTTC.

This clone is a singleton in its sample. The chain employs TRBV7-2 and TRBJ2-5, with D unresolved. Trimming pared 1 base from V and 4 bases from J, leaving 7 bases between. Germline CDR1 is SGHTA and CDR2 is FQGNSA. The CDR3 runs 13 residues. The CDR3 loop reads CASSLVWRETQYF. The DNA for the CDR3 is TGTGCCAGCAGCTTAGTCTGGAGAGAGACCCAGTACTTC.

This clone was found once. The genes are TRBV20-1 and TRBJ1-1, with D perhaps matching TRBD1 (6 bases). The CDR3 totals 10 residues. In germline, CDR1 is DFQATT, CDR2 SNEGSKA (reference sequence). Deletions cut 4 bases from V and 13 bases from J, with 13 bases between. CDR3 residues: CSATHRDVFF. CDR3 sequence (DNA): TGCAGTGCTACCCACAGGGACGTTTTCTTT.

CDR3 nucleotides: TGTGCCAGCAGTGAAGGGGGAGTCAATCAGCCCCAGCATTTT. Residues: CASSEGGVNQPQHF. This sequence joins TRBV6-1 and TRBJ1-5; D remains ambiguous. The CDR3 is 14 amino acids. V dropped 1 base and J dropped 3 bases, with 7 bases sitting between them. Looked up from germline, CDR1 is MNHNS and CDR2 is SASEGT.

There are a few counts of this clone. V gene TRBV6-2 or TRBV6-3 combines with J gene TRBJ2-5, with 11 bases lining up with TRBD2. CDR1 is MNHEY and CDR2 is SVGEGT in the germline V gene. The length of the CDR3 is 15 residues. Trimming took 4 bases from V and 5 from J; bases not matched to a gene: 6. CDR3 sequence (DNA): TGTGCCAGCAGTTTAGCGGGGGGGCCTAGGGAGACCCAGTACTTC. Translated, it gives CASSLAGGPRETQYF.

This clone was found once. CDR3 nucleotide sequence: TGCGCCAGCAGCTGGGACAGGCTGGGGCCCAACTATGGCTACACCTTC. Its protein is CASSWDRLGPNYGYTF. The chain combines TRBV5-1 with TRBJ1-2; TRBD1 aligns across 8 bases. The CDR3 has 16 residues. CDR1 is SGHRS and CDR2 is YFSETQ in the germline V gene. The V gene end was trimmed by 3 bases and the J gene end by 2 bases; junction bases not matched to a gene: 9.

The gene calls are TRBV7-2 and TRBJ1-2; the D gene is possibly TRBD1 (6 bases). Germline loops: CDR1 SGHTA, CDR2 FQGNSA. Trimming shortened V by 7 bases and J by 5 bases, and 11 bases separated the two germline ends. The CDR3 is 12 residues long. CDR3 DNA sequence: TGTGCCAGCACAGGGGCAGTGTATGGCTACACCTTC. Translation: CASTGAVYGYTF.

This chain connects TRBV5-1 to TRBJ1-4, with TRBD1 matching 8 bases. After removal of 4 bases from V and 4 bases from J, the junction contained 6 bases not matched to a gene. The CDR3 is made up of 15 amino acids. Germline CDR1 and CDR2: SGHRS and YFSETQ. The CDR3 protein is CASSRWTGNNEKLFF. The CDR3 DNA is TGCGCCAGCAGCCGATGGACAGGGAATAATGAAAAACTGTTTTTT. Supplemented by reference TRBV5-1 and TRBJ1-4, the full variable domain reads KAGVTQTPRYLIKTRGQQVTLSCSPISGHRSVSWYQQTPGQGLQFLFEYFSETQRNKGNFPGRFSGRQFSNSRSEMNVSTLELGDSALYLCASSRWTGNNEKLFFGSGTQLSVL.

This chain uses TRBV13 with TRBJ1-2, with TRBD1 matching over 8 bases. The CDR3 has 16 residues. CDR1 is PRHDT and CDR2 is FYEKMQ in the germline V gene (reference sequence). The ends lost 4 bases at V and 5 bases at J; junction bases unmatched: 12. The CDR3 loop is CASSSPYGQGDYGYTF. DNA of the CDR3: TGTGCCAGCAGCTCGCCCTACGGACAGGGTGATTATGGCTACACCTTC.

The chain employs TRBV4-1 and TRBJ2-1; 8 bases fit TRBD1. Losses at the gene ends were 4 bases for V and 0 bases for J; bases not matched to a gene: 8. Germline V gene lookup returns CDR1 MGHRA and CDR2 YSYEKL. There are 17 residues in the CDR3. This chain's CDR3 is CASSRPPGTGSYNEQFF. DNA for the CDR3: TGCGCCAGCAGCCGCCCCCCCGGGACAGGCTCCTACAATGAGCAGTTCTTC.

This clone was picked up a small number of times. The chain recombines TRBV30 with TRBJ1-2; perhaps TRBD1 as D (5 bases). This CDR3 region has 15 residues. Trimming left V 0 bases short and J 0 bases short, with 11 bases between. Germline-derived CDR1 and CDR2 are GTSNPN and SVGIG (reference sequence). CDR3 bases: TGTGCCTGGAGTGTAGCAGGGAGGACTAACTATGGCTACACCTTC. It specifies CAWSVAGRTNYGYTF.

The count of this clone is one. This sample also contains other DNA sequences that code for the same CDR3. The chain employs TRBV3-1 (or the pseudogene TRBV3-2) and TRBJ2-1; tentative D call: TRBD2 (6 bases). The ends were cut back, 0 bases at V and 8 bases at J, with 11 bases in the middle. Germline loops: CDR1 LGHDT, CDR2 YNNKEL (reference sequence). The CDR3 runs to 14 residues. The CDR3 region is CASSQDPASDEQFF. In nucleotides, the CDR3 is TGTGCCAGCAGCCAAGACCCGGCTAGCGATGAGCAGTTCTTC.

CDR3 sequence reads: CASSLQGVPLYEQYF. The CDR3 DNA is TGTGCCAGTAGTCTCCAGGGGGTTCCACTCTACGAGCAGTACTTC. This chain links TRBV19 with TRBJ2-7; 7 bases are shared with TRBD1. The length of the CDR3 is 15 residues. Looked up from germline, CDR1 is LNHDA and CDR2 is SQIVND (reference sequence). The J segment lost 3 bases and the V segment lost 5 bases, leaving 10 bases of the junction unmatched. The entire variable domain, with the rest obtained from reference TRBV19 and TRBJ2-7, is as follows: DGGITQSPKYLFRKEGQNVTLSCEQNLNHDAMYWYRQDPGQGLRLIYYSQIVNDFQKGDIAEGYSVSREKKESFPLTVTSAQKNPTAFYLCASSLQGVPLYEQYFGPGTRLTVT.

This chain uses TRBV21-1 with TRBJ2-7; the table names TRBD1, a call not compared with the DNA. TRBV21-1 is shown as a pseudogene. The CDR3 loop spans 17 amino acids. CDR3 bases: TGTGCCAGCAGCAGCGCCGGGACAGGGAAGAAGGGCTACGAGCAGTACTTC. This sequence encodes CASSSAGTGKKGYEQYF.

The chain couples TRBV18 to TRBJ1-5, with D tentatively TRBD1 (5 bases). Trimming shortened V by 3 bases and J by 4 bases, and 16 bases separated the two germline ends. Germline V gives CDR1 KGHSH, CDR2 LQKENI. The CDR3 consists of 16 residues. The CDR3 DNA is TGTGCCAGCTCACCCGGAGCGCAGGGAGGGAATCAGCCCCAGCATTTT. The encoded protein is CASSPGAQGGNQPQHF.

The gene calls are TRBV29-1 and TRBJ2-7, with 10 bases identical to TRBD1. The length of the CDR3 is 13 residues. The ends lost 4 bases at V and 3 bases at J; junction bases unmatched: 3. Germline CDR1 is SQVTM and CDR2 is ANQGSEA. CDR3 in amino acids: CSVGGTGDYEQYF. For the CDR3, the DNA is TGCAGCGTTGGAGGGACAGGGGACTACGAGCAGTACTTC.

The chain has TRBV3-1 (or the pseudogene TRBV3-2) and TRBJ2-1, with 8 nucleotides matching TRBD2. Looked up from germline, CDR1 is LGHDT and CDR2 is YNNKEL (reference sequence). V dropped 5 bases and J dropped 10; count of bases not matched to a gene: 1. This CDR3 comprises 11 residues. The CDR3 nucleotides are TGTGCCAGCAGCGCGGGGGGCGAGCAGTTCTTC. This translates into CASSAGGEQFF.

V and J are TRBV5-8 and TRBJ2-1; TRBD1 aligns across 7 bases. From germline, CDR1 is SGHTS and CDR2 YDEGEE. The CDR3 covers 13 residues. V dropped 4 bases and J dropped 14; count of bases not matched to a gene: 12. CDR3 nucleotides: TGTGCCAGCAGCCTCGGAAGGGGGCCCCTAGAGTTCTTC. It translates to CASSLGRGPLEFF. The full variable domain, rest sourced from reference TRBV5-8 and TRBJ2-1, is EAGVTQSPTHLIKTRGQQATLRCSPISGHTSVYWYQQALGLGLQFLLWYDEGEERNRGNFPPRFSGRQFPNYSSELNVNALELEDSALYLCASSLGRGPLEFFGPGTRLTVL.

The rearrangement joins TRBV4-2 to TRBJ1-1, with D perhaps TRBD1 (6 bases). Trimming shortened V by 6 bases and J by 0 bases, and 8 bases separated the two germline ends. The CDR3 is made up of 13 amino acids. CDR1 is LGHNA and CDR2 is YNFKEQ in the germline V gene. The CDR3 reads CASRGQMNTEAFF. In nucleotides, the CDR3 is TGTGCCAGCAGAGGACAGATGAACACTGAAGCTTTCTTT.

This clone was detected only a few times. V gene TRBV5-1 combines with J gene TRBJ1-2, with 7 bases lining up with TRBD1. The V segment lost 4 bases and the J segment 8 bases; nucleotides outside the gene matches: 11. The CDR3 has 14 amino acids. CDR1 and CDR2 (germline): SGHRS, YFSETQ. CDR3 protein: CASSLRDSHSGYTF. The CDR3 DNA is TGCGCCAGCAGCCTCCGGGACAGCCACTCCGGCTACACCTTC.

The V gene is TRBV7-8, the J gene TRBJ1-2; weak D call: TRBD1 (5 bases). The germline CDR1 and CDR2 sequences are SGHVS and FQNEAQ. Trimming shortened V by 3 bases and J by 3 bases, and 11 bases separated the two germline ends. The CDR3 contains 14 residues. In DNA, the CDR3 is TGTGCCAGCAGCTTCCCCGGACAAGACTATGGCTACACCTTC. Protein: CASSFPGQDYGYTF.

The V and J genes are TRBV11-3 and TRBJ1-1; D is uncertain. The CDR3 consists of 13 residues. Germline CDR1 is SGHNT and CDR2 is YENEEA. The V end was cut by 5 bases, the J end by 0 bases, with 7 bases between. In DNA form, the CDR3 reads TGTGCCAGCAGCCTTCACATGAACACTGAAGCTTTCTTT. It encodes CASSLHMNTEAFF.

The chain combines TRBV2 with TRBJ1-4; a possible D gene is TRBD1 (6 bases). V lost 4 bases and J lost 5, with 14 bases in between. This CDR3 region has 15 residues. The germline CDR1 and CDR2 sequences are SNHLY and FYNNEI. The CDR3 DNA reads TGTGCCAGCAGTGCTGAAAACAGGGTGAATGAAAAACTGTTTTTT. This codes for CASSAENRVNEKLFF. Variable domain in full (rest from reference TRBV2 and TRBJ1-4): EPEVTQTPSHQVTQMGQEVILRCVPISNHLYFYWYRQILGQKVEFLVSFYNNEISEKSEIFDDQFSVERPDGSNFTLKIRSTKLEDSAMYFCASSAENRVNEKLFFGSGTQLSVL.

The chain has TRBV24-1 and TRBJ1-1; D gene uncertain. The CDR3 totals 14 residues. V was shortened by 3 bases and J by 2 bases, with 9 bases between the two germline ends. Germline assignment: CDR1 KGHDR and CDR2 SFDVKD. The CDR3 DNA follows: TGTGCCACCAGTGATGCGGGGAGAAACACTGAAGCTTTCTTT. Translated, it gives CATSDAGRNTEAFF.

V is TRBV20-1 and J is TRBJ2-7, with TRBD1 matching 7 bases. The CDR3 totals 15 residues. Germline CDR1 reads DFQATT; CDR2 reads SNEGSKA (reference sequence). J gave up 2 bases and V 3 bases, and 10 bases lay outside the gene matches. CDR3: CSASNPDRYTYEQYF. DNA for the CDR3: TGCAGTGCTAGTAACCCGGACAGGTATACCTACGAGCAGTACTTC.

The chain is built from TRBV11-3 and TRBJ1-1; no clear D. V lost 3 bases, J lost 3 bases, and 8 bases lay in between. This CDR3 has 13 residues. CDR1 and CDR2 (germline): SGHNT, YENEEA. The CDR3 protein is CASSFSRDTEAFF. In nucleotides, the CDR3 is TGTGCCAGCAGCTTTAGCCGCGACACTGAAGCTTTCTTT. The complete variable domain, with remaining parts taken from reference TRBV11-3 and TRBJ1-1, reads EAGVVQSPRYKIIEKKQPVAFWCNPISGHNTLYWYLQNLGQGPELLIRYENEEAVDDSQLPKDRFSAERLKGVDSTLKIQPAELGDSAVYLCASSFSRDTEAFFGQGTRLTVV.